A single sample is the source of the 30 T cell receptor beta chains below, sequenced in a study of T cell responses to AZD1222 COVID-19 vaccine (dated by TCRdb to the early 2020s). The receptor library was made with the immunoSEQ multiplex PCR assay. The table was pulled from immuneACCESS by TCRdb, which kept in-frame rearrangements only. Such tables lose some clones; where checked, under half of the loss comes from unresolved V genes, and the rest has no known cause. Across this sample there are about 120,000 clones, with approximately 83% seen only once. The top ten constitute around a tenth of the sample. The label giving this sample's time point can be read as: baseline before first vaccination. This material consisted of peripheral blood, taken on day 0 of AZD1222 vaccination. The origin of the receptors is an adult in good health.

The CDR3 region is CASSGSGRRGGYNEQFF. The DNA for the CDR3 is TGTGCCAGCAGCGGGAGTGGGCGGCGTGGAGGCTACAATGAGCAGTTCTTC. V is TRBV11-3 and J is TRBJ2-1, with D possibly TRBD2 on 5 matching bases. The CDR3 has 17 residues. With 5 bases removed from V and 3 bases from J, the gap between germline ends came to 20 bases. The V gene's germline CDR1 is SGHNT and CDR2 YENEEA.

This clone was found a few times. The rearrangement joins TRBV7-9 to TRBJ2-1; D call uncertain. CDR1 and CDR2 (germline): SEHNR, FQNEAQ (reference sequence). This CDR3 has 14 amino acids. V lost 1 base and J 6 bases, leaving 10 bases between the germline ends. The CDR3 bases are TGTGCCAGCAGCTTAGTGAGCTCTAGCAATGAGCAGTTCTTC. It is translated as CASSLVSSSNEQFF.

The J gene is TRBJ2-7, the V gene TRBV9; D is ambiguous. The CDR3 is 13 residues long. Germline loops: CDR1 SGDLS, CDR2 YYNGEE. Trimming took 4 bases from V and 0 from J, leaving 8 bases between them. The CDR3 DNA reads TGTGCCAGCAGCCCCGGTTACTCCTACGAGCAGTACTTC. It translates to CASSPGYSYEQYF. Full variable domain (rest looked up from reference TRBV9 and TRBJ2-7): DSGVTQTPKHLITATGQRVTLRCSPRSGDLSVYWYQQSLDQGLQFLIQYYNGEERAKGNILERFSAQQFPDLHSELNLSSLELGDSALYFCASSPGYSYEQYFGPGTRLTVT.

The chain has TRBV5-6 and TRBJ2-7, with a possible D match to TRBD2 (5 bases). The CDR3 consists of 14 residues. V was cut by 2 bases and J by 3 bases, with 12 bases left in between. The V gene's germline CDR1 is SGHDT and CDR2 YYEEEE. The CDR3 DNA is TGTGCCAGCAGCTTCTCGGGGTTTGGCTACGAGCAGTACTTC. Translated, it gives CASSFSGFGYEQYF.

This rearrangement joins TRBV6-5 to TRBJ1-5; tentatively, D is TRBD1 (6 bases). Germline CDR1 reads MNHEY; CDR2 reads SVGAGI. Trimming stripped 3 bases from V and 5 bases from J, with 17 bases between. This CDR3 is 16 amino acids long. The CDR3 loop is CASSYGVGTNDQPQHF. In nucleotides, the CDR3 is TGTGCCAGCAGTTATGGGGTTGGGACAAATGATCAGCCCCAGCATTTT.

J is TRBJ2-3 and V is TRBV7-3, with TRBD2 identical over 10 bases. V dropped 1 base and J dropped 4; count of bases not matched to a gene: 8. This CDR3 region has 17 residues. Germline values: CDR1 SGHTA, CDR2 FQGTGA. CDR3 amino acids: CASSLMAASGSSDTQYF. CDR3 sequence (DNA): TGTGCCAGCAGCTTAATGGCGGCTAGCGGGAGTTCAGATACGCAGTATTTT.

This sequence joins TRBV5-1 and TRBJ2-3, with D unresolved. Germline loops: CDR1 SGHRS, CDR2 YFSETQ. V lost 0 bases, J lost 4 bases, and 6 bases lay in between. CDR3 size: 13 residues. The DNA of the CDR3 is TGCGCCAGCAGCTTGGTGGGCTCAGATACGCAGTATTTT. It encodes CASSLVGSDTQYF.

The V gene is TRBV27, the J gene TRBJ1-3; no reliable D call. This CDR3 contains 15 residues. The germline V and J ends were trimmed by 4 bases and 4 bases, with 14 bases remaining between them. Germline V CDR1 and CDR2: MNHEY, SMNVEV (reference sequence). CDR3 amino acids: CASSWQSNPGNTIYF. The CDR3 nucleotides are TGTGCCAGCAGTTGGCAGAGCAATCCGGGAAACACCATATATTTT.

The chain employs TRBV21-1 and TRBJ2-7; TRBD1, the D gene given by the table, was not confirmed from the DNA. TRBV21-1 corresponds to a pseudogene. There are 14 residues in the CDR3. Here the CDR3 reads CASSKGAGFYEQYF. CDR3 DNA: TGTGCCAGCAGCAAAGGGGCAGGGTTTTACGAGCAGTACTTC.

This clone has more than one count but fewer than ten. The chain employs TRBV10-3 and TRBJ2-1; 7 nucleotides align to TRBD2. Germline CDR1 reads ENHRY; CDR2 reads SYGVKD. CDR3 length: 14 residues. The V segment lost 2 bases and the J segment 9 bases; nucleotides outside the gene matches: 7. CDR3 region: CAISESAGVSEQFF. The CDR3 DNA sequence: TGTGCCATCAGTGAGAGTGCGGGAGTAAGTGAGCAGTTCTTC.

This chain joins TRBV6-5 and TRBJ1-1, with 7 bases matching TRBD1. CDR3 length equals 14 residues. Germline V lookup: CDR1 MNHEY, CDR2 SVGAGI. J lost 5 bases, V lost 6 bases, and 9 bases had no gene match. In DNA form, the CDR3 reads TGTGCCAGCAGCACGGGACAGAAGTATACTGAAGCTTTCTTT. It translates to CASSTGQKYTEAFF.

The V call is TRBV5-6, the J call TRBJ2-1; D not certain. Germline assignment: CDR1 SGHDT and CDR2 YYEEEE. The V end was cut by 0 bases, the J end by 9 bases, with 7 bases between. This CDR3 comprises 12 residues. CDR3 sequence: CASSLVPGEQFF. The DNA of the CDR3 is TGTGCCAGCAGCTTGGTACCAGGTGAGCAGTTCTTC.

This clone was seen once. An end of the junction differs from the germline gene, which may be a read error. The V call is TRBV9, the J call TRBJ2-7; the D gene is possibly TRBD1 (5 bases). The CDR3 extends over 12 amino acids. Germline CDR1 is SGDLS and CDR2 is YYNGEE. This chain's CDR3 is CASSVQGPPSDF. CDR3 nucleotide sequence: TGTGCCAGCAGCGTTCAGGGTCCGCCGTCCGACTTC.

This clone was recorded once. The chain recombines TRBV24-1 with TRBJ1-2; no definite D call. The CDR3 loop spans 12 amino acids. V was trimmed by 0 bases and J by 7 bases, leaving 5 bases between them. Germline V gene data show CDR1 as KGHDR and CDR2 as SFDVKD. DNA for the CDR3: TGTGCCACCAGTGATTTGGGGTTTGGCTACACCTTC. Its translation: CATSDLGFGYTF.

This clone occurred a few times. This chain connects TRBV3-1 (or the pseudogene TRBV3-2) to TRBJ2-1, with D maybe TRBD1 (6 bases). The length of the CDR3 is 12 residues. Per the germline V gene, CDR1 is LGHDT and CDR2 is YNNKEL (reference sequence). The ends were cut back, 2 bases at V and 10 bases at J, with 9 bases in the middle. This CDR3 reads CASSQTGPEQFF. CDR3 DNA sequence: TGTGCCAGCAGCCAAACAGGGCCCGAGCAGTTCTTC.

This sequence joins TRBV5-1 and TRBJ1-6; TRBD1 might be the D (5 bases). With 4 bases removed from V and 9 bases from J, the gap between germline ends came to 17 bases. CDR1 SGHRS and CDR2 YFSETQ come from the germline V gene. The CDR3 has 15 amino acids. This CDR3 reads CASSADSSLGSPLHF. The CDR3 region has the DNA TGCGCCAGCAGCGCCGACAGCTCCCTTGGTTCACCCCTCCACTTT.

V is TRBV13 and J is TRBJ1-3; D remains unclear. The V end lost 0 bases, the J end lost 4 bases, and 13 bases lay between the germline ends. Germline V lookup: CDR1 PRHDT, CDR2 FYEKMQ (reference sequence). This CDR3 contains 16 residues. The CDR3 nucleotides read TGTGCCAGCAGCTTAGGCCAACTGGGCTCAGGAAACACCATATATTTT. This encodes CASSLGQLGSGNTIYF.

V is TRBV7-9 and J is TRBJ1-1; no firm D call. CDR1 and CDR2 from the germline V gene are SEHNR and FQNEAQ (reference sequence). There are 17 residues in the CDR3. Trimming cost V 1 base and J 1 base, with 16 bases left between them. The CDR3 loop reads CASSLEVGRRENTEAFF. The CDR3, as DNA: TGTGCCAGCAGCTTAGAAGTAGGGCGGCGTGAGAACACTGAAGCTTTCTTT.

The table lists this clone with a count of one. The chain links TRBV19 to TRBJ2-7, with 10 bases matching TRBD2. J was trimmed by 1 base and V by 6 bases; bases with no gene match: 6. This CDR3 contains 15 residues. Germline V gives CDR1 LNHDA, CDR2 SQIVND (reference sequence). The chain's CDR3 is CASSRTSGFSYEQYF. The CDR3 region has the DNA TGTGCCAGTAGCAGGACTAGCGGTTTTTCCTACGAGCAGTACTTC.

V is TRBV7-8 and J is TRBJ1-5, with a weak D call TRBD1 (5 bases). Deletions cut 1 base from V and 7 bases from J, with 23 bases between. Germline CDR1 reads SGHVS; CDR2 reads FQNEAQ. The CDR3 consists of 18 residues. The CDR3 DNA reads TGTGCCAGCAGCTTAGATGACAACGTCTGGGGCCTAGTCCAGCCCCAGCATTTT. This codes for CASSLDDNVWGLVQPQHF.

This clone has more than one count but fewer than ten. The J gene is TRBJ2-2, the V gene TRBV7-9; D tentatively reads TRBD1 or TRBD2 (5 bases each). The CDR3 totals 16 residues. The germline V and J ends were trimmed by 8 bases and 1 base, with 17 bases remaining between them. Germline CDR1 is SEHNR and CDR2 is FQNEAQ (reference sequence). In nucleotides, the CDR3 is TGTGCCAGCCGCCCCCCGGGACGGGGGAACACCGGGGAGCTGTTTTTT. It yields the protein CASRPPGRGNTGELFF.

The chain links TRBV28 to TRBJ2-4; D not resolved. Trimming took 6 bases from V and 0 from J, leaving 6 bases between them. CDR1 is MDHEN and CDR2 is SYDVKM in the germline V gene. This CDR3 spans 13 amino acids. The DNA of the CDR3 is TGTGCCAGCAGGGGATCAGCCAAAAACATTCAGTACTTC. It is translated as CASRGSAKNIQYF.

The gene calls are TRBV5-1 and TRBJ1-1; 7 bases align to TRBD1. Per the germline V gene, CDR1 is SGHRS and CDR2 is YFSETQ. This CDR3 is 13 amino acids long. With 4 bases clipped from V and 4 bases from J, the junction kept 4 bases outside the gene matches. In DNA, the CDR3 is TGCGCCAGCAGCCTCGGGACAGTCACTGAAGCTTTCTTT. Protein sequence: CASSLGTVTEAFF.

V is TRBV5-1 and J is TRBJ2-7; 11 bases match TRBD1. This CDR3 is 15 amino acids long. Trimming at V came to 4 bases and at J to 5 bases, leaving 8 bases not matched to a gene. Germline V gives CDR1 SGHRS, CDR2 YFSETQ. CDR3 sequence reads: CASSTGTGGRHEQYF. CDR3 nucleotide sequence: TGCGCCAGCAGCACCGGGACAGGGGGTCGTCACGAGCAGTACTTC.

This chain's CDR3 is CASSFQGRSTEAFF. CDR3 sequence (DNA): TGTGCCAGCAGCTTTCAGGGGCGGTCCACTGAAGCTTTCTTT. This chain connects TRBV7-9 to TRBJ1-1, with a weak D call TRBD1 (6 bases). Germline CDR1 reads SEHNR; CDR2 reads FQNEAQ (reference sequence). CDR3 length: 14 amino acids. V gave up 3 bases and J gave up 4 bases, with 12 bases separating them.

The chain employs TRBV5-1 and TRBJ2-7; TRBD1 matches at 10 bases. Germline V CDR1 and CDR2: SGHRS, YFSETQ. The CDR3 has 17 amino acids. V lost 0 bases to trimming and J lost 4 bases; unmatched junction nucleotides: 10. In nucleotides, the CDR3 is TGCGCCAGCAGCTTGGAGGGCCTCCGGGACAGGGGTTACGAGCAGTACTTC. It is translated as CASSLEGLRDRGYEQYF.

J is TRBJ1-4 and V is TRBV4-3; D is perhaps TRBD1 (5 bases). V lost 3 bases to trimming and J lost 3 bases, with 11 bases between them. Germline V CDR1 and CDR2: LGHNA, YSLEER. This CDR3 is 15 amino acids long. Here the CDR3 DNA reads TGCGCCAGCAGCCATTTTACGGGACCTAATGAAAAACTGTTTTTT. This codes for CASSHFTGPNEKLFF.

The CDR3 loop reads CASREQGGSYNEQFF. The CDR3 nucleotides are TGTGCCAGCAGAGAACAGGGAGGGTCCTACAATGAGCAGTTCTTC. The chain uses TRBV2 and TRBJ2-1, with D possibly being TRBD2 (7 bases). V lost 6 bases and J 1 base, leaving 13 bases between the germline ends. The V gene's germline CDR1 is SNHLY and CDR2 FYNNEI. The CDR3 consists of 15 residues.

This clone was found a few times. The V call is TRBV28, the J call TRBJ2-7; 8 bases line up with TRBD1. Germline V gives CDR1 MDHEN, CDR2 SYDVKM. V dropped 5 bases and J dropped 4; count of bases not matched to a gene: 4. The length of the CDR3 is 13 residues. CDR3 sequence reads: CASSRTGGYEQYF. The CDR3 bases are TGTGCCAGCAGTCGTACAGGGGGATACGAGCAGTACTTC.

This sequence joins TRBV19 and TRBJ2-1; TRBD2 matches at 11 bases. Trimming removed 3 bases from V and 9 bases from J; junction bases left unmatched: 10. The CDR3 spans 16 residues. Germline-derived CDR1 and CDR2 are LNHDA and SQIVND (reference sequence). In DNA form, the CDR3 reads TGTGCCAGTAGTATTGGGTCTAGCGGGAGGATCGGTGAGCAGTTCTTC. It encodes CASSIGSSGRIGEQFF. Looking up the rest from reference TRBV19 and TRBJ2-1 gives the full variable domain: DGGITQSPKYLFRKEGQNVTLSCEQNLNHDAMYWYRQDPGQGLRLIYYSQIVNDFQKGDIAEGYSVSREKKESFPLTVTSAQKNPTAFYLCASSIGSSGRIGEQFFGPGTRLTVL.